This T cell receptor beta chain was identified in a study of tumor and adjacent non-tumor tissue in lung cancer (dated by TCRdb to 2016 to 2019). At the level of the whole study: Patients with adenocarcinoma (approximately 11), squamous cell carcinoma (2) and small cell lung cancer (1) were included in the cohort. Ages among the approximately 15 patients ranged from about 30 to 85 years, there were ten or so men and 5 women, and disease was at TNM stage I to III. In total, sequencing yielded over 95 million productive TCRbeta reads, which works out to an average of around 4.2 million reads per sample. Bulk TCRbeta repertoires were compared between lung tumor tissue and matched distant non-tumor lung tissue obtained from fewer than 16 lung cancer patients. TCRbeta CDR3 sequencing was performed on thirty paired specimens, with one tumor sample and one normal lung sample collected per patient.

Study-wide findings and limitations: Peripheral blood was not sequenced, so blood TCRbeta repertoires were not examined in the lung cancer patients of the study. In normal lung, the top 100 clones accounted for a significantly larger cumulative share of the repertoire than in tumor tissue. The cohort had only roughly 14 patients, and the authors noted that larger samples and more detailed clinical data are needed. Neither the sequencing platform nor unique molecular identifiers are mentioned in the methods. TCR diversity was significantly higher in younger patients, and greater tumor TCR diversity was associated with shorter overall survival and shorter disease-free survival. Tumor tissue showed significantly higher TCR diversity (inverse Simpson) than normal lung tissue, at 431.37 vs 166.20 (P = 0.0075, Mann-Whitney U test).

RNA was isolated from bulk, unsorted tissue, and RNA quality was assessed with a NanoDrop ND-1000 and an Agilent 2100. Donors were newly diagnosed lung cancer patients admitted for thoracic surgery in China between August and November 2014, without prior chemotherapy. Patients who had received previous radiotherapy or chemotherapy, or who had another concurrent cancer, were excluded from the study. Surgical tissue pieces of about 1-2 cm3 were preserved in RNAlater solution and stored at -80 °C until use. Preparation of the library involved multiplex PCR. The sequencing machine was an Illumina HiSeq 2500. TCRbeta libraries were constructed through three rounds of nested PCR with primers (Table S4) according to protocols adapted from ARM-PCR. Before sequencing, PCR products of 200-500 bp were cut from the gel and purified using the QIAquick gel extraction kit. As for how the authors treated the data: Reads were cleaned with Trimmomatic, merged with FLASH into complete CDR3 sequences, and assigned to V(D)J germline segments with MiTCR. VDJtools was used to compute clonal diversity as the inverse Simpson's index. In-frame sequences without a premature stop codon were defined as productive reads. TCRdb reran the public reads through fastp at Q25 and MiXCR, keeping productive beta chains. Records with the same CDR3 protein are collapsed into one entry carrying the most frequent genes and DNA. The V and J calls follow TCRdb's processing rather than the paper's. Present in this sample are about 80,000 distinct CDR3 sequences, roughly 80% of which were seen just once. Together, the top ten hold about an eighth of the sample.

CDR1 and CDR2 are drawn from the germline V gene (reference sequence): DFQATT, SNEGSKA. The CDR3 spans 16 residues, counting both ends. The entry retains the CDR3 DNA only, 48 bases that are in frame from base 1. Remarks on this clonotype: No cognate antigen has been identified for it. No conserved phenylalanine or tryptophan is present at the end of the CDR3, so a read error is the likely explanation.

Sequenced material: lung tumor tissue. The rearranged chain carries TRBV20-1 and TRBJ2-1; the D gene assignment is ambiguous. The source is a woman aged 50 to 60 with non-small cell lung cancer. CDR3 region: CSARDRGARSYNEQFL. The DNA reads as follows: TGTAGTGCTAGAGATCGCGGCGCCCGATCCTACAATGAGCAGTTCTTA.